The TCR beta chain under discussion was sequenced for a study of blood T cell repertoires in COVID-19. About the study: Sample material is recorded as cDNA or gDNA derived from T cells, B-cell-depleted T cells, or PBMCs.

J gave up 6 bases and V 4 bases, and 8 bases lay outside the gene matches. CDR1 SNHLY and CDR2 FYNNEI come from the germline V gene. The CDR3 covers 15 residues. In the original processing: Estimation of nucleated cell counts relied on the amplification of reference gene primers. The assay was immunoSEQ multiplex PCR, and TCRdb's table has in-frame clones only and misses some. Clone size and the V and J calls come from that table; the DNA yielded D and trimming. The sample lists under 300,000 clones, less than 85% occurring once. The specimen sequenced was peripheral blood. This clonotype was obtained from a woman older than 75 with active or convalescent COVID-19. V and J are TRBV2 and TRBJ1-2; 10 bases map to TRBD1. CDR3 nucleotide sequence: TGTGCCAGCAGTGGACAGACAGGGGGCGACGATGGCTACACCTTC. Translation gives CASSGQTGGDDGYTF.